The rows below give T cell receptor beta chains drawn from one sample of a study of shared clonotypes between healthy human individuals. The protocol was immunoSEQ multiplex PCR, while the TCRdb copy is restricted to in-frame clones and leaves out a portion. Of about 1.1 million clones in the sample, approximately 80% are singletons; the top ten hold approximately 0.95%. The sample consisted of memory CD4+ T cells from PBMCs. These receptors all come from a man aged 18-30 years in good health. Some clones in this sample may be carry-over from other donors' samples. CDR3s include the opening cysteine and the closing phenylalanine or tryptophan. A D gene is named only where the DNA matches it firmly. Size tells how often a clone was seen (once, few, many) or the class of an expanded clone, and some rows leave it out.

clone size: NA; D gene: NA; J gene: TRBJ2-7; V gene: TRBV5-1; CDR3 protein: CASSLGRDLYEQYF; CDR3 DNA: TGCGCCAGCAGCCTTGGCAGAGACCTATACGAGCAGTACTTC
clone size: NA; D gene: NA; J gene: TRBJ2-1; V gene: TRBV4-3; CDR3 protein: CASSQGGQEQFF; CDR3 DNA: TGCGCCAGCAGCCAAGGTGGCCAAGAGCAGTTCTTC
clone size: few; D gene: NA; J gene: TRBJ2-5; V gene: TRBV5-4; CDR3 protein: CASSLVTEQETQYF; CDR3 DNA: TGTGCCAGCAGCTTGGTAACGGAACAAGAGACCCAGTACTTC
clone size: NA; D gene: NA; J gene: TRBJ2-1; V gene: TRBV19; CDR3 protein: CASGKGGAGALSYNEQFF; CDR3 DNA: TGTGCCAGTGGGAAGGGGGGGGCCGGAGCTCTCTCCTACAATGAGCAGTTCTTC
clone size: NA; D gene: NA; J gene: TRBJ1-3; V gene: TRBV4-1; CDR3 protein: CASSRSLTGAGNTIYF; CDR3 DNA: TGCGCCAGCAGCCGATCCTTGACAGGAGCCGGAAACACCATATATTTT
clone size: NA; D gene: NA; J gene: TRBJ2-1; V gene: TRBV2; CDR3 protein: CASRSGTQQFF; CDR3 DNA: TGTGCCAGCAGATCCGGGACACAGCAGTTCTTC
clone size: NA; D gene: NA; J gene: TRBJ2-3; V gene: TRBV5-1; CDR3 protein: CASRTQSSTDTQYF; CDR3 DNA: TGCGCCAGCAGAACCCAGTCAAGCACAGATACGCAGTATTTT
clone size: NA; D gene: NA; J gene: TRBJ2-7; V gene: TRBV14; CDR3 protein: CACSSRGSGNEQYF; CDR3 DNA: TGTGCCTGTTCCAGTCGCGGTTCAGGGAACGAGCAGTACTTC
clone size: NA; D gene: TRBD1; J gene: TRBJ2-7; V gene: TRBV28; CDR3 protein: CASMVGGFEYEQYF; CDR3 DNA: TGTGCCAGCATGGTAGGGGGCTTCGAGTACGAGCAGTACTTC
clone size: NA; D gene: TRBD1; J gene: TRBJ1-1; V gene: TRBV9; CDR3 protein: CASSVTGGVTEAFF; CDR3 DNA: TGTGCCAGCAGCGTTACAGGGGGGGTCACTGAAGCTTTCTTT
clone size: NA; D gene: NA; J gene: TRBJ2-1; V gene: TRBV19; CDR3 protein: CASSTLGSGPHNEQFF; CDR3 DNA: TGTGCCAGTAGTACCCTTGGTTCGGGGCCCCACAATGAGCAGTTCTTC
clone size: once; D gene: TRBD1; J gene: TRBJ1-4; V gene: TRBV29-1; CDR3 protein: CSVGTGVNEKLFF; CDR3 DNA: TGCAGCGTGGGGACAGGCGTTAATGAAAAACTGTTTTTT
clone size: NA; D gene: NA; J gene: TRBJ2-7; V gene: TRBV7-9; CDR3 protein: CASSLEGLGSYEQYF; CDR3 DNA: TGTGCCAGCAGCTTAGAAGGCTTGGGATCCTACGAGCAGTACTTC
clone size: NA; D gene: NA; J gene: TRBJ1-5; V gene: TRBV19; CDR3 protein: CASRDQGQPQHF; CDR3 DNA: TGTGCCAGTAGGGACCAAGGTCAGCCCCAGCATTTT
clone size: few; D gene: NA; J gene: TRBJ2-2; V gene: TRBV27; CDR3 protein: CASSPIINTGELFF; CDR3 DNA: TGTGCCAGCAGCCCGATTATAAACACCGGGGAGCTGTTTTTT
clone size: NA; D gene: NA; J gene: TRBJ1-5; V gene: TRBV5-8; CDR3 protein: CASSFNRGQPQHF; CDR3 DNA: TGTGCCAGCAGCTTTAATCGGGGTCAGCCCCAGCATTTT
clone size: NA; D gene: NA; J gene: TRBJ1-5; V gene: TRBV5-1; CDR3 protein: CASSATGLSNQPQHF; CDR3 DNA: TGCGCCAGCAGCGCGACAGGTCTGAGCAATCAGCCCCAGCATTTT
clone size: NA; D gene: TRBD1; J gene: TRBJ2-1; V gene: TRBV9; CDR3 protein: CASSPRGGQGIGSYNEQFF; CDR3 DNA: TGTGCCAGCAGCCCGCGAGGGGGACAGGGGATAGGATCCTACAATGAGCAGTTCTTC
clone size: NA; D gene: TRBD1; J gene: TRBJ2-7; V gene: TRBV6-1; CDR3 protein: CASRNGQAYEQYF; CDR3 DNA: TGTGCCAGCAGAAATGGACAGGCTTACGAGCAGTACTTC
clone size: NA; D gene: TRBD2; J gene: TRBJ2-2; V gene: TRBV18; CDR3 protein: CASSPPSGRAGTGELFF; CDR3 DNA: TGTGCCAGCTCACCTCCTAGCGGGAGGGCGGGCACCGGGGAGCTGTTTTTT
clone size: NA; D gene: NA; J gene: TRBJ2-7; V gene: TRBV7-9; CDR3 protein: CASSHNEPVGLQYF; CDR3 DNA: TGTGCCAGCAGCCACAACGAGCCGGTAGGTCTGCAGTACTTC
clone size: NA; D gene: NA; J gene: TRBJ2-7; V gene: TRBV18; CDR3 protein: CASSPNRLGSYEQYF; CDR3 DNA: TGTGCCAGCTCACCAAACAGGTTGGGTTCCTACGAGCAGTACTTC
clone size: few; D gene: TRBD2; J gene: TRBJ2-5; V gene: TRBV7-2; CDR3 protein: CASSLDHGTSGKETQYF; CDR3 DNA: TGTGCCAGCAGCTTGGATCACGGGACTAGCGGGAAGGAGACCCAGTACTTC
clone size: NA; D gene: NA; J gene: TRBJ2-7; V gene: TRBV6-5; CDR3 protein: CASSYSGTYEQYF; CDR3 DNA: TGTGCCAGCAGTTACTCAGGGACCTACGAGCAGTACTTC
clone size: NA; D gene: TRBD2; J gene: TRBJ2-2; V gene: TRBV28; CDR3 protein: CASSPSISGRSRTGELFF; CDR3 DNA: TGTGCCAGCAGTCCGAGTATTAGCGGGAGATCGCGGACCGGGGAGCTGTTTTTT
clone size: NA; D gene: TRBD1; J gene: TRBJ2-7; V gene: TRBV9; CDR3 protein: CASSRMPTGTGGNSYEQYF; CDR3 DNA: TGTGCCAGCAGTCGCATGCCTACCGGGACAGGGGGAAATTCTTACGAGCAGTACTTC
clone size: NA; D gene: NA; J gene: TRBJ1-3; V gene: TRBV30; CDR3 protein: CAWGVSGNTIYF; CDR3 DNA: TGTGCCTGGGGAGTCTCTGGAAACACCATATATTTT
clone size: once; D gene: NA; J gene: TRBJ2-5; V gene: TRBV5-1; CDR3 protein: CASSLDGEREGETQYF; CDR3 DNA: TGCGCCAGCAGCTTGGATGGAGAAAGAGAGGGGGAGACCCAGTACTTC
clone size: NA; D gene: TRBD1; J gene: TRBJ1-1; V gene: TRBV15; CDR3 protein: CATSRDRGQAMNTEAFF; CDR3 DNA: TGTGCCACCAGCAGAGATCGGGGACAGGCAATGAACACTGAAGCTTTCTTT
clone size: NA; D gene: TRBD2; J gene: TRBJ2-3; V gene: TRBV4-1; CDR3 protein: CASSQASGSVGTDTQYF; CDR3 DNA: TGCGCCAGCAGCCAAGCTAGCGGGAGTGTTGGCACAGATACGCAGTATTTT
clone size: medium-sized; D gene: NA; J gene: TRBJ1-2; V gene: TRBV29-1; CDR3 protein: CSVNMQASYYGYTF; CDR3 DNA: TGCAGCGTTAATATGCAGGCCAGCTACTATGGCTACACCTTC
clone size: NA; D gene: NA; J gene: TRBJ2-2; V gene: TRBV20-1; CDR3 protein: CSARGTGELFF; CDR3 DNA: TGCAGTGCTAGGGGGACCGGGGAGCTGTTTTTT
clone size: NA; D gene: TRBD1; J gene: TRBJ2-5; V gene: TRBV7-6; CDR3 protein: CASSHWTGGFETQYF; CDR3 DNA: TGTGCCAGCAGCCATTGGACAGGGGGCTTTGAGACCCAGTACTTC
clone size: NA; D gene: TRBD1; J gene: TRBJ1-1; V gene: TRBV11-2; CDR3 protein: CASSRFQGGLNTEAFF; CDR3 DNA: TGTGCCAGCAGCCGCTTTCAGGGGGGGCTGAACACTGAAGCTTTCTTT
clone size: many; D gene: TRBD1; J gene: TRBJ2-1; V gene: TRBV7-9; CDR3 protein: CASSLPRRGHEQFF; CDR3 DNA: TGTGCCAGCAGCTTACCGCGCAGGGGGCATGAGCAGTTCTTC
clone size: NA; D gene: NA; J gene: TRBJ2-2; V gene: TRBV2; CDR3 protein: CASRRGWAGELFF; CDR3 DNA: TGTGCCAGCAGGCGGGGATGGGCCGGGGAGCTGTTTTTT
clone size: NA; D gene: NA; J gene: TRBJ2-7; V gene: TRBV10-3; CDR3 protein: CAISDTGPASEQYF; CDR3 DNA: TGTGCCATCAGTGATACAGGCCCGGCCTCCGAGCAGTACTTC
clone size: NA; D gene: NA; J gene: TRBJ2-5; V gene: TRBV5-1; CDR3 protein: CASSRERVGQETQYF; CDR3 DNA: TGCGCCAGCAGCAGGGAGCGGGTAGGCCAAGAGACCCAGTACTTC
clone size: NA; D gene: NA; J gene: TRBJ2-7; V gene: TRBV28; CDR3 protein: CASSLLSRGGEQYF; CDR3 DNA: TGTGCCAGCAGTCTTCTATCCAGGGGGGGCGAGCAGTACTTC
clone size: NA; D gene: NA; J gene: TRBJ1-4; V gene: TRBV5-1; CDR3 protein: CASSFIGGTTEKLFF; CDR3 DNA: TGCGCCAGCAGCTTTATTGGGGGCACGACTGAAAAACTGTTTTTT
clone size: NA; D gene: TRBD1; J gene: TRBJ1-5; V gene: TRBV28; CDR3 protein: CASTNPGTGLNQPQHF; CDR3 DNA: TGTGCCAGCACAAACCCCGGGACAGGCCTCAATCAGCCCCAGCATTTT
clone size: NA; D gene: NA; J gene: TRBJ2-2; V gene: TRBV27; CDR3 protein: CASSLDLYTGELFF; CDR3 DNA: TGTGCCAGCAGTCTAGACTTATACACCGGGGAGCTGTTTTTT
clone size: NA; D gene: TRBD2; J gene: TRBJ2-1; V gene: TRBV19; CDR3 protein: CASSSGLAGSPSYNEQFF; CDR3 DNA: TGTGCCAGTAGTAGCGGACTAGCGGGCTCCCCCTCCTACAATGAGCAGTTCTTC